This T cell receptor beta chain appears in the sequencing data of a study of T and B cells in COVID-19 patients. Study as a whole: Recovered patients mostly had mild to moderate COVID-19 managed as outpatients. The recovered cohort's median age was about 36 years, versus less than 75 years in active infection.

Each TRB amplification used roughly 250-550 ng of genomic DNA from blood. Deletions cut 0 bases from V and 1 base from J, with 12 bases between. The germline V gene has CDR1 LNHNV and CDR2 YYDKDF (reference sequence). The CDR3 runs 16 residues. This clonotype was detected a few times. Antigen unknown. BIOMED2 TRB-A/B primer pools were used in multiplex TRB PCR. TCRdb re-called the multiplex PCR reads with MiXCR, one entry per CDR3 protein. The sample includes some 15,000 distinct CDR3 sequences, 25% to 30% of them seen just once. General observations from the study: Active COVID-19 showed highly clonal TRB repertoires; recovery showed diversity and richness above healthy donors.

V usage is TRBV15 and J usage is TRBJ1-1; possibly TRBD1 for D (5 bases). The sequence was obtained from a human donor who had recovered from COVID-19. The sample consisted of blood. CDR3 loop: CATSRDPGYENTEAFF. CDR3 DNA sequence: TGTGCCACCAGCAGAGATCCAGGGTACGAGAACACTGAAGCTTTCTTT.